The subject of this entry is one T cell receptor (beta chain). Measured with immunoSEQ multiplex PCR; TCRdb has only the in-frame clones, and not every one. The table shows roughly 650,000 clones, with 90% to 97% occurring only once. Germline CDR1 is SEHNR and CDR2 is FQNEAQ (reference sequence). The V and J ends lost 5 bases and 3 bases, in that order; junction bases with no gene match: 9. The CDR3 has 15 amino acids. This sample is part of a study of shared clonotypes between healthy human individuals. Positive CCR7 selection of CD45RO-negative cells yielded the naive CD8 cells, and terminally differentiated effector memory CD45RA+ cells were excluded.

Input material: naive CD8+ T cells sorted from blood. V is TRBV7-9 and J is TRBJ1-2; TRBD1 matches 7 bases. This TCR was recovered from a woman aged 30 to 39 in good health. As DNA, the CDR3 is TGTGCCAGCAGCGCCAGACAGGGAATTGACTATGGCTACACCTTC. Residues: CASSARQGIDYGYTF.